This TCR beta chain came from a study of blood T cell repertoires in COVID-19. Study-level background: Acute and convalescent COVID-19 samples came from the United States, Italy and Spain. Sample material is recorded as cDNA or gDNA derived from T cells, B-cell-depleted T cells, or PBMCs.

Methods used by the authors: Reference gene primer amplification in the assay estimated nucleated cell counts. Produced via immunoSEQ multiplex PCR; TCRdb's table is partial and in-frame only. For V, J and clone size, that table is used; D and trimming come from the DNA. The top ten clones hold around 8.9% of a sample with about 330,000 clones, 80% to 90% of them seen once. Trimming took 6 bases from V and 1 from J, leaving 19 bases between them. This CDR3 contains 17 residues. CDR1 is MNHEY, CDR2 SVGEGT, per germline. Recruited during active infection, patients (from Seattle) were subsequently followed longitudinally.

This TCR was recovered from a man aged 25 to 45 with COVID-19, enrolled during active disease. The sample consisted of peripheral blood. The genes are TRBV6-2 or TRBV6-3 and TRBJ1-5; D is unclear. The CDR3 protein is CASSPRGMGYSNQPQHF. The DNA for the CDR3 is TGTGCCAGCAGCCCTCGCGGAATGGGTTACAGCAATCAGCCCCAGCATTTT.